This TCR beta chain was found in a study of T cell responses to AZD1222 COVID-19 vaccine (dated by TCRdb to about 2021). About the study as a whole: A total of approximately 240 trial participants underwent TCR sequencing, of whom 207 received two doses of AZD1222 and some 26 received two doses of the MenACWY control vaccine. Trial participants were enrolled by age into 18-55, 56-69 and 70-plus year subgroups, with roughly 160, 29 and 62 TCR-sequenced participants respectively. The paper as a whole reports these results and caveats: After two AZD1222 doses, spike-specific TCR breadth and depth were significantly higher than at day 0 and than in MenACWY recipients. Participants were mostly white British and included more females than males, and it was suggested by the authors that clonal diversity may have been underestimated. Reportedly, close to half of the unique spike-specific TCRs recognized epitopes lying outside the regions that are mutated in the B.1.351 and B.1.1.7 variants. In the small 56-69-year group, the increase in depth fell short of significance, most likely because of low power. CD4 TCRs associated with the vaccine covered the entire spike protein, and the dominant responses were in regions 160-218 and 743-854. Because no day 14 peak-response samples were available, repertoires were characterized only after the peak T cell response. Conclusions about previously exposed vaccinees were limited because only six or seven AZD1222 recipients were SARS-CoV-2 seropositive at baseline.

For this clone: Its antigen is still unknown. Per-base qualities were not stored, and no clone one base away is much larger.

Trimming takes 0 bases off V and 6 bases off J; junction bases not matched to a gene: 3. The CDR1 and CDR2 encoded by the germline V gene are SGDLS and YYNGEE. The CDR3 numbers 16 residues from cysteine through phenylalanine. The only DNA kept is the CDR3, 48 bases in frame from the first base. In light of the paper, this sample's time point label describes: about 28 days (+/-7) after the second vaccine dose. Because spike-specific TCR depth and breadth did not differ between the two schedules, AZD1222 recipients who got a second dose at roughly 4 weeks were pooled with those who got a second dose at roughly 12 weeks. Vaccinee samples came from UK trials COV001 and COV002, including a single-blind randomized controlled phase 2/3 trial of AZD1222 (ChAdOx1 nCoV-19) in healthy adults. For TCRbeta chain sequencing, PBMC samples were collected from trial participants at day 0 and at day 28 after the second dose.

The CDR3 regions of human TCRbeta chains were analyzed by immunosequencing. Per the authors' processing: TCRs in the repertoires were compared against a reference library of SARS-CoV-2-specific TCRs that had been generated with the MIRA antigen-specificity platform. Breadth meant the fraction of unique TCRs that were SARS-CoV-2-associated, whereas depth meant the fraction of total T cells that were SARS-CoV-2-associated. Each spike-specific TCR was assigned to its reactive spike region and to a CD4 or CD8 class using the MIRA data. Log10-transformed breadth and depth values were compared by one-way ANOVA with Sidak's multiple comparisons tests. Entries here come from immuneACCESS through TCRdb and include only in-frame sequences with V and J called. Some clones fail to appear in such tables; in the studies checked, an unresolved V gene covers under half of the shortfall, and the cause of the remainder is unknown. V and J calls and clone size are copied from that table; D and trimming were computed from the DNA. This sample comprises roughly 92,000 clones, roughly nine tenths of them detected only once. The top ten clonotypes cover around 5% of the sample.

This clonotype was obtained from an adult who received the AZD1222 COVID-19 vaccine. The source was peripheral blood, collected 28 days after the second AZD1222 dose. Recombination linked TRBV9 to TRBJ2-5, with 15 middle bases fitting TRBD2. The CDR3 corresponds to CASSVGTSGGAKTQYF. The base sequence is TGTGCCAGCAGCGTAGGGACTAGCGGGGGGGCAAAGACCCAGTACTTC.